A single TCR beta chain is shown here with its context. Its antigen remains unknown. The data were taken from a study of CD8 T cells in Susac syndrome. Per the germline V gene, CDR1 is SEHNR and CDR2 is FQNEAQ (reference sequence). The CDR3 runs 12 residues. V lost 7 bases, J lost 4 bases, and 10 bases lay in between. Study-wide results and limits: Individuals included in the TCR sequencing and HLA analysis were acknowledged by the study to be relatively few in number.

It was treatment-naive patients with stable or active relapsing-remitting disease who made up the multiple sclerosis controls. TEMRA cells were FACS-enriched, and CD8+ and CD4+ T cells were isolated negatively. Random hexamers were used to reverse transcribe roughly 0.5 to 1 ug of RNA. The immunoSEQ assay covered 54 Vbeta and 13 Jbeta segments for CDR3. Using its own MiXCR run on the immunoSEQ multiplex PCR reads, TCRdb lists one record per CDR3 protein. The sample contains about 300,000 distinct CDR3 sequences, 65% to 90% of which appear only once. Sequencing input: CD8+ T cells from PBMCs. The sequence derives from a human donor with multiple sclerosis. V and J are TRBV7-9 and TRBJ1-2; D not certain. The CDR3 region has the DNA TGTGCCAGCACCCCGGAGATCTATGGCTACACCTTC. Amino acids: CASTPEIYGYTF.